This TCR beta chain was captured in a study of OX40 agonist ivuxolimab in advanced cancers. About the research overall: An agonistic human IgG2 monoclonal antibody against OX40 (CD134) was given. Findings and caveats of the study: Expanded clones tended on average to be more numerous among CD8+ T cells than CD4+.

The CDR3 sequence is 17 residues long. V shed 1 base and J shed 0 bases, with 15 bases lying between them. CDR1 and CDR2 from the germline V gene are SGHNT and YENEEA. TCRdb keeps only in-frame clones here, not all; method: immunoSEQ multiplex PCR. Here the sample spans about 80,000 clones, 80% to 95% being singletons. As regards this clone: Its specificity is not known.

This sample comprised CD4+ or CD8+ T cells sorted from blood, obtained in a trial of the OX40 agonist ivuxolimab. The source of this sequence is an adult with an advanced solid tumor such as melanoma, head and neck, liver or kidney cancer. The chain recombines TRBV11-3 with TRBJ2-5; the D call may be TRBD1 or TRBD2 (6 bases each). CDR3 coding DNA: TGTGCCAGCAGCTTAGGACTAGGGGGTGGGTACCAAGAGACCCAGTACTTC. Amino acids: CASSLGLGGGYQETQYF. The full variable domain, completed using reference TRBV11-3 and TRBJ2-5, is EAGVVQSPRYKIIEKKQPVAFWCNPISGHNTLYWYLQNLGQGPELLIRYENEEAVDDSQLPKDRFSAERLKGVDSTLKIQPAELGDSAVYLCASSLGLGGGYQETQYFGPGTRLLVL.